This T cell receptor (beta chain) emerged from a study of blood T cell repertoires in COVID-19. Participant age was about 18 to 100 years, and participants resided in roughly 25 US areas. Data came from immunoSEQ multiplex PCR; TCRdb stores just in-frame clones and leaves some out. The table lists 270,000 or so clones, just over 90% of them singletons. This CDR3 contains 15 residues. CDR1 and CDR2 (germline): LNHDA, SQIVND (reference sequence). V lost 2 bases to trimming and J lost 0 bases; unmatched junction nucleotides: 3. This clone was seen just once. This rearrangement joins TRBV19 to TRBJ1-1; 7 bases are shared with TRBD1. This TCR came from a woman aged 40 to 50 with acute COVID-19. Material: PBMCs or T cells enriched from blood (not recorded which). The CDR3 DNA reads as TGTGCCAGTAGTATAACGGGACAGTTGAACACTGAAGCTTTCTTT. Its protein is CASSITGQLNTEAFF.